The present T cell receptor beta chain was sequenced within a study of cytomegalovirus exposure and HLA in healthy donors. Findings of the study overall: A later analysis associated about 18,000 TCR beta sequences with HLA alleles at a 0.05 false discovery rate. The classifier was said to identify cytomegalovirus status with high specificity and sensitivity.

Donors were nominally healthy when sampled, though unrecorded immune exposures were likely. Concerning this clone: Its antigen remains unknown.

The CDR3 sequence is 15 residues long. Trimming removed 8 bases at V and 5 bases at J, with 18 bases between. Germline lookup yields CDR1 MNHEY and CDR2 SMNVEV (reference sequence). 13 Jbeta primers and 60 Vbeta primers were used for the PCR. Sequencing used immunoSEQ multiplex PCR; TCRdb keeps in-frame clones, though not all of them. The data hold around 200,000 clones, with around 75% observed a single time. The sequence derives from a male donor in good health and CMV-seronegative. Sequencing was carried out using PBMCs. The V and J genes are TRBV27 and TRBJ2-2; D may be TRBD2 (6 bases). CDR3 loop: CASSSWRVKTGELFF. The CDR3 DNA reads as TGTGCCAGCTCCTCATGGAGGGTCAAAACCGGGGAGCTGTTTTTT.